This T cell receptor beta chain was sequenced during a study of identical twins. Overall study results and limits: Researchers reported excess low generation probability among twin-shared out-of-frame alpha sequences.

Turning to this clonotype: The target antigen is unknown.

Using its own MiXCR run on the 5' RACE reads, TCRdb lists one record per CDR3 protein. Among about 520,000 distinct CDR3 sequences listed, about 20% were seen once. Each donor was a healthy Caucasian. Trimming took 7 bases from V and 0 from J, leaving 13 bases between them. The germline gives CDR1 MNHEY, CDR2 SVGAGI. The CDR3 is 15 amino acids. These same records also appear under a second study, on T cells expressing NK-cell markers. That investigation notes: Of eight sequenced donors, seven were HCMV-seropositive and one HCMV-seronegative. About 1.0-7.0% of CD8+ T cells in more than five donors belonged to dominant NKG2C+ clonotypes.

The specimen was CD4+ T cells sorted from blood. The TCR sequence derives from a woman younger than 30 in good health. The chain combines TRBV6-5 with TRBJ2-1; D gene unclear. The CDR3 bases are TGTGCCAGCAAGCTTCTGAGGAACTCCTACAATGAGCAGTTCTTC. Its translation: CASKLLRNSYNEQFF.